Shown below are 28 T cell receptor beta chains from a single sample sequenced in a study of T cell changes during pregnancy in multiple sclerosis. Assay: immunoSEQ multiplex PCR; the TCRdb copy retains only in-frame clones and omits some. The table includes 40,000 to 60,000 clones, almost 95% detected once. The sample here was CD4+ T cells from peripheral blood mononuclear cells, taken in the third trimester of pregnancy. The receptor set was obtained from a female donor with multiple sclerosis, enrolled in a pregnancy study.

This clone was counted once. This chain connects TRBV5-1 to TRBJ2-5; 7 bases line up with TRBD2. Germline-derived CDR1 and CDR2 are SGHRS and YFSETQ. The length of the CDR3 is 14 residues. Trimming cost V 4 bases and J 4 bases; bases outside gene matches: 7. CDR3 DNA: TGCGCCAGCAGCCTGGGACTAACAATAGAGACCCAGTACTTC. This encodes CASSLGLTIETQYF.

The rearrangement links TRBV19 to TRBJ2-7, with D tentatively TRBD2 (6 bases). V was clipped by 3 bases and J by 0 bases, with 15 bases between them. Per germline, CDR1 LNHDA and CDR2 SQIVND (reference sequence). This CDR3 region has 16 residues. The CDR3 DNA reads as TGTGCCAGTAGTATTCGAGGACTACACCCCTCCTACGAGCAGTACTTC. Translating it yields CASSIRGLHPSYEQYF.

V and J are TRBV2 and TRBJ2-1; 11 nucleotides agree with TRBD2. Germline trimming cut 3 bases from V and 12 bases from J; bases unmatched to any gene: 10. This CDR3 has 15 residues. From germline, CDR1 is SNHLY and CDR2 FYNNEI. This chain's CDR3 is CASSDSGLAAARQFF. CDR3 in DNA: TGTGCCAGCAGTGATTCGGGACTAGCGGCAGCACGGCAGTTCTTC.

J is TRBJ1-3 and V is TRBV19; 7 bases align to TRBD1. Germline V lookup: CDR1 LNHDA, CDR2 SQIVND (reference sequence). The CDR3 is 15 residues long. V lost 4 bases, J lost 2 bases, and 5 bases stayed unmatched. DNA of the CDR3: TGTGCCAGTAGTACCGACAGGGTCCCTGGAAACACCATATATTTT. The encoded protein is CASSTDRVPGNTIYF.

The genes are TRBV7-9 and TRBJ2-3; a weak D match, TRBD1 (5 bases). This CDR3 is built from 14 residues. The germline V and J ends were trimmed by 2 bases and 2 bases, with 8 bases remaining between them. CDR1 and CDR2 (germline): SEHNR, FQNEAQ (reference sequence). CDR3 nucleotide sequence: TGTGCCAGCAGCTTACAGGGATTCACAGATACGCAGTATTTT. This encodes CASSLQGFTDTQYF. The full variable domain, in which reference TRBV7-9 and TRBJ2-3 provide the parts outside the CDR3, is DTGVSQNPRHKITKRGQNVTFRCDPISEHNRLYWYRQTLGQGPEFLTYFQNEAQLEKSRLLSDRFSAERPKGSFSTLEIQRTEQGDSAMYLCASSLQGFTDTQYFGPGTRLTVL.

V gene TRBV6-5 combines with J gene TRBJ2-2; no definite D call. The germline CDR1 and CDR2 sequences are MNHEY and SVGAGI. Trimming took 3 bases from V and 1 from J, leaving 6 bases between them. The CDR3 loop spans 14 amino acids. The CDR3 nucleotides read TGTGCCAGCAGTTATTTTCAGAACACCGGGGAGCTGTTTTTT. Amino acids: CASSYFQNTGELFF.

V usage is TRBV29-1 and J usage is TRBJ1-2; D is perhaps TRBD1 (6 bases). This CDR3 is 13 amino acids long. Germline CDR1 and CDR2: SQVTM and ANQGSEA. V lost 5 bases and J lost 6, with 16 bases in between. CDR3 amino acids: CSVRKQGEDGYTF. In DNA form, the CDR3 reads TGCAGCGTTCGGAAACAGGGCGAGGATGGCTACACCTTC.

The chain uses TRBV29-1 and TRBJ2-5, with TRBD2 matching over 7 bases. The CDR3 has 15 amino acids. Per the germline V gene, CDR1 is SQVTM and CDR2 is ANQGSEA. Losses at the gene ends were 6 bases for V and 1 base for J; bases not matched to a gene: 11. The CDR3 bases are TGCAGCGTCTGCCGAGCGGGGAGCTCCCAAGAGACCCAGTACTTC. Residues: CSVCRAGSSQETQYF.

The chain links TRBV10-3 to TRBJ1-2; D is ambiguous. Germline V gene sequence: CDR1 ENHRY, CDR2 SYGVKD. V gave up 6 bases and J gave up 8 bases, with 19 bases separating them. This CDR3 comprises 14 residues. The CDR3 spells CAISYLDSTGGYTF. CDR3 in DNA: TGTGCCATCAGCTATCTAGACTCTACTGGAGGCTACACCTTC.

This chain uses TRBV11-1 with TRBJ2-7; a weak D match, TRBD1 (6 bases). V lost 6 bases and J lost 1, with 10 bases in between. Germline V CDR1 and CDR2: SGHAT, FQDESV (reference sequence). This CDR3 is 13 amino acids long. The CDR3 region is CASRSGTSYEQYF. In DNA form, the CDR3 reads TGTGCCAGCAGATCAGGGACATCCTACGAGCAGTACTTC.

The rearrangement links TRBV28 to TRBJ2-5, with D possibly TRBD2 on 5 matching bases. The CDR3 is made up of 13 amino acids. V lost 6 bases to trimming and J lost 5 bases, with 13 bases between them. From germline, CDR1 is MDHEN and CDR2 SYDVKM. CDR3: CASREGGLETQYF. CDR3 DNA: TGTGCCAGCAGGGAAGGAGGTTTGGAGACCCAGTACTTC. Full variable domain (outside the CDR3, taken from reference TRBV28 and TRBJ2-5): DVKVTQSSRYLVKRTGEKVFLECVQDMDHENMFWYRQDPGLGLRLIYFSYDVKMKEKGDIPEGYSVSREKKERFSLILESASTNQTSMYLCASREGGLETQYFGPGTRLLVL.

The sample holds one count of this clone. The rearrangement joins TRBV5-4 to TRBJ2-7, with TRBD1 matching over 8 bases. The CDR3 sequence is 13 residues long. The germline gives CDR1 SGHNT, CDR2 YYREEE (reference sequence). The ends lost 3 bases at V and 4 bases at J; junction bases unmatched: 3. Here the CDR3 reads CASSWTGSYEQYF. CDR3 DNA: TGTGCCAGCAGCTGGACAGGGAGTTACGAGCAGTACTTC.

The chain couples TRBV7-9 to TRBJ2-1; 12 nucleotides match TRBD2. V was pared by 4 bases and J by 7 bases, with 8 bases of the junction left unmatched. CDR1 and CDR2 from the germline V gene are SEHNR and FQNEAQ (reference sequence). There are 16 residues in the CDR3. CDR3 region: CASSYLRLAGANEQFF. The DNA of the CDR3 is TGTGCCAGCAGCTACCTCAGACTAGCGGGAGCGAATGAGCAGTTCTTC.

This clone was detected only a few times. The chain uses TRBV28 and TRBJ1-2; maybe TRBD1 (6 bases). V lost 8 bases, J lost 3 bases, and 19 bases lay in between. This CDR3 comprises 15 residues. Germline values: CDR1 MDHEN, CDR2 SYDVKM. DNA of the CDR3: TGTGCCAGCTCCTCCCCCCGGGGGGGCTACTATGGCTACACCTTC. As protein: CASSSPRGGYYGYTF.

The chain has TRBV27 and TRBJ2-3, with 7 bases that match TRBD2. Trimming took 8 bases from V and 13 from J; bases not matched to a gene: 12. This CDR3 is built from 12 residues. Germline assignment: CDR1 MNHEY and CDR2 SMNVEV (reference sequence). CDR3 in amino acids: CASETGTTWEYF. CDR3 DNA: TGTGCCAGCGAGACGGGGACTACCTGGGAGTATTTT.

The genes are TRBV10-3 and TRBJ2-7, with a tentative D call TRBD2 (6 bases). This CDR3 is built from 13 residues. The V and J ends lost 4 bases and 8 bases respectively, with 15 bases between them. CDR1 is ENHRY and CDR2 is SYGVKD in the germline V gene. The CDR3 here is CAISGEGGMQQYF. CDR3 DNA sequence: TGTGCCATCAGTGGGGAAGGAGGGATGCAGCAGTACTTC.

The chain recombines TRBV9 with TRBJ2-5; a weak D match, TRBD2 (6 bases). CDR1 is SGDLS and CDR2 is YYNGEE in the germline V gene. The CDR3 consists of 18 residues. Deletions cut 0 bases from V and 5 bases from J, with 23 bases between. CDR3 nucleotide sequence: TGTGCCAGCAGCGTAGGAGTGGGACTCCGAACCCTCCGGGAGACCCAGTACTTC. It specifies CASSVGVGLRTLRETQYF.

The chain combines TRBV30 with TRBJ2-2; no reliable D call. Germline V gene lookup returns CDR1 GTSNPN and CDR2 SVGIG (reference sequence). V lost 0 bases and J 6 bases, leaving 11 bases between the germline ends. The CDR3 has 14 amino acids. In DNA form, the CDR3 reads TGTGCCTGGAGTGTAGTCCCAACAGCCGGGGAGCTGTTTTTT. Its protein is CAWSVVPTAGELFF.

The V gene is TRBV6-6, the J gene TRBJ1-1; possibly TRBD1 for D (5 bases). Germline-derived CDR1 and CDR2 are MNHNY and SVGAGI (reference sequence). The CDR3 runs to 16 residues. V lost 2 bases and J lost 1, with 14 bases in between. CDR3 in DNA: TGTGCCAGCAGTTACCCGCAGGGAAGGGGGAACACTGAAGCTTTCTTT. It yields the protein CASSYPQGRGNTEAFF.

The genes are TRBV6-5 and TRBJ2-7; D might be TRBD1 (6 bases). Deletions cut 0 bases from V and 7 bases from J, with 16 bases between. Germline-derived CDR1 and CDR2 are MNHEY and SVGAGI. This CDR3 is built from 15 residues. The CDR3 nucleotides read TGTGCCAGCAGTTACTCTTCCTCCTTTCAGGGGGAGCAGTACTTC. It specifies CASSYSSSFQGEQYF.

This chain connects TRBV5-1 to TRBJ1-3; 9 bases agree with TRBD1. CDR3 length: 13 residues. Germline lookup yields CDR1 SGHRS and CDR2 YFSETQ. CDR3: CASQGAYGNTIYF. CDR3 coding DNA: TGCGCATCACAGGGGGCGTATGGAAACACCATATATTTT. Together with reference TRBV5-1 and TRBJ1-3, the CDR3 gives the full variable domain: KAGVTQTPRYLIKTRGQQVTLSCSPISGHRSVSWYQQTPGQGLQFLFEYFSETQRNKGNFPGRFSGRQFSNSRSEMNVSTLELGDSALYLCASQGAYGNTIYFGEGSWLTVV.

The genes are TRBV9 and TRBJ2-3; TRBD2 might be the D (5 bases). Trimming shortened V by 0 bases and J by 1 base, and 18 bases separated the two germline ends. The CDR3 spans 18 residues. Germline V gives CDR1 SGDLS, CDR2 YYNGEE. CDR3 DNA sequence: TGTGCCAGCAGCGTAGAAATCAGGCGGGCGGCAGGCACAGATACGCAGTATTTT. It translates to CASSVEIRRAAGTDTQYF.

A single count supports this clone. The genes are TRBV18 and TRBJ1-1, with TRBD1 matching 7 bases. CDR3 length: 14 amino acids. Per germline, CDR1 KGHSH and CDR2 LQKENI. The J segment lost 7 bases and the V segment lost 6 bases, leaving 11 bases of the junction unmatched. The CDR3: CASSQLTGSIEAFF. CDR3 sequence (DNA): TGTGCCAGCTCTCAACTGACAGGGTCCATTGAAGCTTTCTTT.

This chain links TRBV11-2 with TRBJ1-2, with D maybe TRBD1 (5 bases). This CDR3 spans 10 amino acids. V lost 2 bases and J lost 13, with 8 bases in between. Germline values: CDR1 SGHAT, CDR2 FQNNGV. The CDR3 reads CASSLSRVTF. The CDR3 nucleotides are TGTGCCAGCAGCTTATCCAGGGTCACCTTC.

This clone is a singleton in its sample. Here the CDR3 DNA reads TGTGCCAGTAGTTCCAGACAGGGAGGAACAGATACGCAGTATTTT. Its protein is CASSSRQGGTDTQYF. This chain connects TRBV19 to TRBJ2-3; possible D gene TRBD1, 7 bases. CDR1 and CDR2 from the germline V gene are LNHDA and SQIVND (reference sequence). The CDR3 totals 15 residues. V was trimmed by 5 bases and J by 3 bases, leaving 15 bases between them.

The DNA of the CDR3 is TGCAGCGTTGGCGGGAGGGGGATCGAGCAGTACTTC. Translating gives CSVGGRGIEQYF. J is TRBJ2-7 and V is TRBV29-1; 9 nucleotides line up with TRBD2. The CDR3 totals 12 residues. CDR1 is SQVTM, CDR2 ANQGSEA, per germline. J gave up 6 bases and V 4 bases, and 4 bases lay outside the gene matches.

This chain joins TRBV7-2 and TRBJ2-5; 8 bases agree with TRBD2. This CDR3 is 14 amino acids long. Trimming at V came to 4 bases and at J to 2 bases, leaving 3 bases not matched to a gene. From germline, CDR1 is SGHTA and CDR2 FQGNSA. The CDR3 sequence: CASSSGGRQETQYF. The CDR3 bases are TGTGCCAGCAGCTCGGGGGGGCGGCAAGAGACCCAGTACTTC.

The CDR3 nucleotides are TGTGCCAGCAGTCGGTACGAGCAGTACTTC. Translating gives CASSRYEQYF. This rearrangement joins TRBV28 to TRBJ2-7, with D unresolved. This CDR3 has 10 amino acids. Germline V gene data show CDR1 as MDHEN and CDR2 as SYDVKM. V lost 5 bases to trimming and J lost 4 bases, with 3 bases between them.